This record covers a single T cell receptor (beta chain). The antigen is unknown. Every single patient, without exception, relapsed after autologous stem cell transplantation, and brentuximab vedotin exposure varied. V lost 7 bases and J 3 bases, leaving 13 bases between the germline ends. Germline assignment: CDR1 SNHLY and CDR2 FYNNEI. The CDR3 sequence is 15 residues long. The data were taken from a study of PD-1 blockade in classical Hodgkin lymphoma. Study conclusions and caveats: Relative to healthy donors, newly diagnosed patients reportedly had lower baseline TCR diversity, which was reported as lower still in relapsed/refractory patients. Possibly reflecting disease activity or prior therapy, repertoire differences have causes that remain undefined. TCR diversity in CD4+, not CD8+, cells rose significantly by C4D1.

Measured with immunoSEQ multiplex PCR; TCRdb has only the in-frame clones, and not every one. The sample shows about 13,000 clones, more than 75% of them seen only once. The chain has TRBV2 and TRBJ1-6; D is unresolved. Sequenced material: peripheral blood mononuclear cells (PBMCs), taken at baseline. This TCR was sampled from a human donor with classical Hodgkin lymphoma. CDR3 nucleotide sequence: TGTGCCAGCACCGCCGCAGGCCACTATAATTCACCCCTCCACTTT. It codes for CASTAAGHYNSPLHF.